This is a list of T cell receptor beta chains from one sample in a study of cytomegalovirus exposure and HLA in healthy donors. The assay was immunoSEQ multiplex PCR, and TCRdb's table has in-frame clones only and misses some. This table holds some 120,000 clones, 79% found once. The sequenced sample consisted of PBMCs. The receptors derive from a man under 40 in good health and CMV-seropositive. Both conserved end residues are part of each CDR3. Fields, in order: D gene, clone size, J gene, V gene, CDR3 DNA, CDR3 protein. D genes are given only for firm matches. A row's size may be missing; if present it is once, few, many or a size class.

TRBD2 | few | TRBJ2-1 | TRBV4-1 | TGCGCCAGCAGCCTAACTAGCGGGGGGGGACGAGACAATGAGCAGTTCTTC | CASSLTSGGGRDNEQFF
TRBD2 | few | TRBJ2-1 | TRBV6-1 | TGTGCCAGCAGGGATCGAAGCGGGAGCCTTGAGCAGTTCTTC | CASRDRSGSLEQFF
. | . | TRBJ1-4 | TRBV7-8 | TGTGCCAGCCGGCCTGGGGGGAAAGAAAAACTGTTTTTT | CASRPGGKEKLFF
. | . | TRBJ2-1 | TRBV29-1 | TGCAGCGTTAAACAGGTAGACAATGAGCAGTTCTTC | CSVKQVDNEQFF
. | . | TRBJ2-7 | TRBV2 | TGTGCCAGCAGGGAGGGAGGTGGCTACGAGCAGTACTTC | CASREGGGYEQYF
TRBD2 | . | TRBJ2-1 | TRBV5-1 | TGCGCCAGCAGCTTGAAGGGACCGGGACTAGCCTCCAATGAGCAGTTCTTC | CASSLKGPGLASNEQFF
. | . | TRBJ2-1 | TRBV21-1 | TGTGCCAGCCCCGTTCGGCTCGAGGAGGGGGAGCAGTTCTTC | CASPVRLEEGEQFF
TRBD1 | . | TRBJ1-5 | TRBV9 | TGTGCCAGCAGCGCGACAGGGGTACAGCCCCAGCATTTT | CASSATGVQPQHF
TRBD2 | . | TRBJ2-1 | TRBV6-4 | TGTGCCAGCAGTCTCGTAGCGGGGGGGTACAATGAGCAGTTCTTC | CASSLVAGGYNEQFF
TRBD1 | . | TRBJ1-1 | TRBV2 | TGTGCCAGCAGTGGTAGAGGGGGCTATATCACTGAAGCTTTCTTT | CASSGRGGYITEAFF
. | . | TRBJ2-7 | TRBV7-3 | TGTGCCAGCAGCCGTTCCAGGGGGGACGAGCAGTACTTC | CASSRSRGDEQYF
TRBD2 | . | TRBJ2-1 | TRBV9 | TGTGCCAGCAGCGTGACCGGGACTAGCGGCTATGAGCAGTTCTTC | CASSVTGTSGYEQFF
. | . | TRBJ2-7 | TRBV9 | TGTGCCAGCAGCGTAGAGCCTAGCCCCCTCCAGCAGTACTTC | CASSVEPSPLQQYF
. | . | TRBJ1-5 | TRBV6-6 | TGTGCCAGCAGTCCCGACGGGAATAGCAATCAGCCCCAGCATTTT | CASSPDGNSNQPQHF
. | . | TRBJ1-2 | TRBV21-1 | TGTGCCAGCAGCGTACAGGGGGCGTACAACTATGGCTACACCTTC | CASSVQGAYNYGYTF
. | few | TRBJ2-7 | TRBV6-5 | TGTGCCAGCAGTTACTCGGAGTTCCCGGCCTACGAGCAGTACTTC | CASSYSEFPAYEQYF
. | . | TRBJ1-5 | TRBV7-2 | TGTGCCAGCAGCTTATATGTGGCCAGCAATCAGCCCCAGCATTTT | CASSLYVASNQPQHF
. | . | TRBJ2-7 | TRBV5-1 | TGCGCCAGCAGTGCCGAGATGTACGAGCAGTACTTC | CASSAEMYEQYF
. | . | TRBJ1-5 | TRBV2 | TGTGCCAGCAGTGCGTCAAGGGAGTCGAATCAGCCCCAGCATTTT | CASSASRESNQPQHF
TRBD2 | few | TRBJ2-1 | TRBV5-1 | TGCGCCAGCAGTTGGCGGGGGGATAACAATGAGCAGTTCTTC | CASSWRGDNNEQFF
. | . | TRBJ2-5 | TRBV19 | TGTGCCAGTAGTGTAACGAACCAGGGCGCGGAGACCCAGTACTTC | CASSVTNQGAETQYF
. | once | TRBJ2-1 | TRBV4-2 | TGTGCCAGCAGCCAAGTCGATGAGCAGTTCTTC | CASSQVDEQFF
. | . | TRBJ1-2 | TRBV6-5 | TGTGCCAGCAGTTACGACGCAGGCTATGGCTACACCTTC | CASSYDAGYGYTF
. | . | TRBJ2-7 | TRBV4-1 | TGCGCCAGCAGCCAAGGTCTCGAGCAGTACTTC | CASSQGLEQYF
. | . | TRBJ1-1 | TRBV7-8 | TGTGCCAGCAGTCCCCTCGAAGGGCAGGGTGGCACTGAAGCTTTCTTT | CASSPLEGQGGTEAFF
. | . | TRBJ1-2 | TRBV5-8 | TGTGCCAGCAGCCCGCAGACTTACACGGAGGGCTACACCTTC | CASSPQTYTEGYTF
. | once | TRBJ1-1 | TRBV4-2 | TGTGCCAGCAGCCCCGGTCCCGCAGGGGTAAACACTGAAGCTTTCTTT | CASSPGPAGVNTEAFF
. | . | TRBJ2-3 | TRBV14 | TGTGCCAGCAGCCAGTCGGTAGGGGGAGATACGCAGTATTTT | CASSQSVGGDTQYF